The present TCR beta chain was sequenced within a study of identical twins. This clonotype showed up many times. This CDR3 has 14 residues. Trimming took 0 bases from V and 4 from J, leaving 9 bases between them. The germline gives CDR1 PRHDT, CDR2 FYEKMQ (reference sequence). TCRdb reprocessed the 5' RACE reads via MiXCR and lists one record per CDR3 protein. The repertoire holds approximately 890,000 distinct CDR3 sequences, with 9% to 15% as singletons. This sample was shared with a second study, whose subject was yellow fever vaccine responses in identical twins. This second study says: Twins reportedly had a vaccine T cell response that seemed partly convergent, partly personalized.

This sequence originates from a woman aged 18-29 years in good health. The sequenced sample consisted of PBMCs. The chain uses TRBV13 and TRBJ1-1; D uncertain. CDR3 in amino acids: CASSLGRSTTEAFF. The CDR3 region has the DNA TGTGCCAGCAGCTTAGGCCGTTCTACCACTGAAGCTTTCTTT.